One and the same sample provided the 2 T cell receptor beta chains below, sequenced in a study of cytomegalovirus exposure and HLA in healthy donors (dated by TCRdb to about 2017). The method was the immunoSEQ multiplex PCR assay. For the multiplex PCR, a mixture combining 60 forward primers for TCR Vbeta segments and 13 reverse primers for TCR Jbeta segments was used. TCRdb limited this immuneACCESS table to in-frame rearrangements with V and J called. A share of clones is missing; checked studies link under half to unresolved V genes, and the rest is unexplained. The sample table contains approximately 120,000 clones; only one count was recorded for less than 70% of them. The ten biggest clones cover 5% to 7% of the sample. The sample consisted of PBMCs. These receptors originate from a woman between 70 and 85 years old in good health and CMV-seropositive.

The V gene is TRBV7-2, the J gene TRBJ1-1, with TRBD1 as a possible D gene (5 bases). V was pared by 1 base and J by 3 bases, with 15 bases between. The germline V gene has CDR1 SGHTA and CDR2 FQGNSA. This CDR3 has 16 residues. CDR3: CASSLGSLRGYTEAFF. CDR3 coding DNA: TGTGCCAGCAGCTTAGGGAGTTTAAGGGGTTACACTGAAGCTTTCTTT.

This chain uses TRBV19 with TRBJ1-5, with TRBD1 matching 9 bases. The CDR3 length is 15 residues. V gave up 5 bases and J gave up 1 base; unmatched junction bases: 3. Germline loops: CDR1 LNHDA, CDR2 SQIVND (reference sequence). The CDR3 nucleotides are TGTGCCAGTAGTGGGGACAGGGCGAGCAATCAGCCCCAGCATTTT. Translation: CASSGDRASNQPQHF.